This TCR beta chain was identified during a study of cytomegalovirus exposure and HLA in healthy donors. Broader study findings: Highly shared variants forming one cluster were likely a sequencing artifact. Upon later analysis, HLA-associated TCR beta chains proved more clonally expanded than other, equally common chains. Earlier analysis looked at TCR beta V segments, and most were productive about 90% or about 30% of the time.

The study ran its PCR with 60 Vbeta and 13 Jbeta primers. Clones were sequenced by immunoSEQ multiplex PCR, and TCRdb holds only the in-frame ones, with some missing. The sample lists some 140,000 clones, just under 90% occurring once. As for this clone: Its target is not known.

There are 13 residues in the CDR3. CDR1 MNHEY and CDR2 SMNVEV come from the germline V gene (reference sequence). Trimming shortened V by 3 bases and J by 0 bases, and 6 bases separated the two germline ends. Sequencing used PBMCs. This sequence originates from a woman aged 30 to 39 in good health and CMV-seronegative. The chain employs TRBV27 and TRBJ2-7; TRBD2 might be the D (5 bases). CDR3 sequence (DNA): TGTGCCAGCAGTTTGAGGGTCTCCTACGAGCAGTACTTC. This translates into CASSLRVSYEQYF.